Listed here are 13 T cell receptor beta chains from one sample, sequenced in a study of shared clonotypes between healthy human individuals. Naive-designated CD8 cells lacked CD45RO, were positively enriched for CCR7, and omitted terminally differentiated effector memory CD45RA+ cells. Clones were sequenced by immunoSEQ multiplex PCR, and TCRdb holds only the in-frame ones, with some missing. The data show millions of clones, about 95% seen once. Sequenced: naive CD8+ T cells sorted from blood. Source of these receptors: a man aged 18 to 30 in good health.

The chain uses TRBV28 and TRBJ1-2; D perhaps matches TRBD1 (6 bases). CDR3 length: 14 amino acids. Germline assignment: CDR1 MDHEN and CDR2 SYDVKM. V was clipped by 5 bases and J by 6 bases, with 16 bases between them. CDR3 amino acids: CASSPQGLGDGYTF. CDR3 coding DNA: TGTGCCAGCAGTCCCCAGGGGCTAGGCGATGGCTACACCTTC.

The CDR3 here is CASSGKAVGFTGELFF. CDR3 DNA sequence: TGTGCCAGCAGCGGCAAGGCCGTTGGATTCACCGGGGAGCTGTTTTTT. The rearrangement joins TRBV9 to TRBJ2-2; no clear D gene. This CDR3 has 16 amino acids. Per the germline V gene, CDR1 is SGDLS and CDR2 is YYNGEE. Trimming removed 3 bases from V and 4 bases from J, with 16 bases in between. The whole variable domain, remainder taken from reference TRBV9 and TRBJ2-2, is DSGVTQTPKHLITATGQRVTLRCSPRSGDLSVYWYQQSLDQGLQFLIQYYNGEERAKGNILERFSAQQFPDLHSELNLSSLELGDSALYFCASSGKAVGFTGELFFGEGSRLTVL.

V is TRBV27 and J is TRBJ1-5; D is ambiguous. Looked up from germline, CDR1 is MNHEY and CDR2 is SMNVEV (reference sequence). Trimming removed 2 bases from V and 3 bases from J, with 11 bases in between. CDR3 length: 15 residues. The CDR3 DNA follows: TGTGCCAGCAGTTTACTTGGTATTGACAATCAGCCCCAGCATTTT. Translating it yields CASSLLGIDNQPQHF.

The gene calls are TRBV9 and TRBJ2-3; no definite D call. This CDR3 is 14 amino acids long. Germline-derived CDR1 and CDR2 are SGDLS and YYNGEE. V was clipped by 0 bases and J by 1 base, with 6 bases between them. The CDR3 reads CASSVDTGTDTQYF. The CDR3 nucleotides are TGTGCCAGCAGCGTAGACACGGGCACAGATACGCAGTATTTT. Drawing the rest from reference TRBV9 and TRBJ2-3, the complete variable domain is DSGVTQTPKHLITATGQRVTLRCSPRSGDLSVYWYQQSLDQGLQFLIQYYNGEERAKGNILERFSAQQFPDLHSELNLSSLELGDSALYFCASSVDTGTDTQYFGPGTRLTVL.

CDR3 region: CASSLEGWSYGELFF. CDR3 DNA: TGCGCCAGCAGCTTGGAGGGGTGGAGTTACGGGGAGCTGTTTTTT. The chain employs TRBV5-1 and TRBJ2-2; D might be TRBD1 (5 bases). V was clipped by 0 bases and J by 7 bases, with 13 bases between them. CDR1 is SGHRS and CDR2 is YFSETQ in the germline V gene. The CDR3 totals 15 residues.

The V and J genes are TRBV16 and TRBJ2-7; D uncertain. Looked up from germline, CDR1 is KGHSY and CDR2 is FQNENV. The CDR3 totals 15 residues. The V end lost 0 bases, the J end lost 0 bases, and 9 bases lay between the germline ends. The CDR3 coding sequence is TGTGCCAGCAGCCAATCAAAAGGGTTCTCCTACGAGCAGTACTTC. It is translated as CASSQSKGFSYEQYF.

CDR3 DNA sequence: TGCGCCAGCAGCCCCACAAACAACCCCTATGAGCAGTTCTTC. Its protein is CASSPTNNPYEQFF. The gene calls are TRBV5-1 and TRBJ2-1; D unclear. The CDR3 runs to 14 residues. The germline V gene has CDR1 SGHRS and CDR2 YFSETQ. V was pared by 4 bases and J by 8 bases, with 16 bases between.

The rearrangement links TRBV27 to TRBJ2-7; D ambiguous. V was cut by 1 base and J by 3 bases, with 10 bases left in between. The CDR3 consists of 14 residues. Germline CDR1 is MNHEY and CDR2 is SMNVEV (reference sequence). The CDR3 loop reads CASSLLGPFYEQYF. The CDR3 DNA follows: TGTGCCAGCAGTTTATTAGGGCCGTTCTACGAGCAGTACTTC.

A single count supports this clone. The rearrangement uses TRBV27 and TRBJ2-1, with 7 bases fitting TRBD2. The CDR3 totals 15 residues. J gave up 4 bases and V 5 bases, and 8 bases lay outside the gene matches. The V gene's germline CDR1 is MNHEY and CDR2 SMNVEV (reference sequence). The CDR3 nucleotides are TGTGCCAGCAGTCCCCCTGGGGGGGGGTACAATGAGCAGTTCTTC. Amino acids: CASSPPGGGYNEQFF.

The chain couples TRBV7-6 to TRBJ2-1; D gene unclear. The V gene lost 1 base and the J gene lost 8 bases, with 12 bases spanning the gap. The germline V gene encodes CDR1 SGHVS and CDR2 FNYEAQ. This CDR3 is built from 14 residues. The CDR3 DNA is TGTGCCAGCAGCTTAGGGCCTCTATACGATGAGCAGTTCTTC. Encoded protein: CASSLGPLYDEQFF.

The DNA for the CDR3 is TGTGCCACCAGCAGACAGGGGATCAATCAGCCCCAGCATTTT. Translating gives CATSRQGINQPQHF. This chain joins TRBV15 and TRBJ1-5; possibly TRBD1 for D (6 bases). From germline, CDR1 is LNHNV and CDR2 YYDKDF (reference sequence). The CDR3 is 14 amino acids. Trimming took 2 bases from V and 3 from J, leaving 8 bases between them.

The V and J genes are TRBV30 and TRBJ1-3; 7 bases fit TRBD1. CDR1 GTSNPN and CDR2 SVGIG come from the germline V gene (reference sequence). After removal of 2 bases from V and 5 bases from J, the junction contained 12 bases not matched to a gene. CDR3 length: 16 residues. The CDR3 protein is CAWSLTGEGLRNTIYF. DNA for the CDR3: TGTGCCTGGAGTCTCACAGGGGAAGGGTTAAGAAACACCATATATTTT.

The chain has TRBV4-3 and TRBJ2-3; 10 bases match TRBD2. V shed 0 bases, J shed 0 bases, and the junction held 18 bases outside the gene matches. The CDR3 length is 22 residues. The germline V gene encodes CDR1 LGHNA and CDR2 YSLEER. CDR3 DNA: TGCGCCAGCAGCCAAGATCTATTTGGGGGGACTAGCGAGAGATCTAGCACAGATACGCAGTATTTT. It encodes CASSQDLFGGTSERSSTDTQYF.